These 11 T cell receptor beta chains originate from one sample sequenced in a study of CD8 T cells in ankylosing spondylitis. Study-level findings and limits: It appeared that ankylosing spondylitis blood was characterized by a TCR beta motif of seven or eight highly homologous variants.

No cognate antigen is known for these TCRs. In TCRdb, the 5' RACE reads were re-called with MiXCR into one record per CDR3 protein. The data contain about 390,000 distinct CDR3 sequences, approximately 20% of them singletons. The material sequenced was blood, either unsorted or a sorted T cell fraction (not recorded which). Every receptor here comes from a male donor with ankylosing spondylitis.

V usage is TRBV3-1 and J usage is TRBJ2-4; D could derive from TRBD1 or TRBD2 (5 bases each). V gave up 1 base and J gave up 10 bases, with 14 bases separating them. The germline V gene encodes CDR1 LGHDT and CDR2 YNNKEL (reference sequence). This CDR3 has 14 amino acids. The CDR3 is CASSQADRSGIQYF. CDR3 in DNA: TGTGCCAGCAGCCAAGCAGACAGATCGGGGATTCAGTACTTC.

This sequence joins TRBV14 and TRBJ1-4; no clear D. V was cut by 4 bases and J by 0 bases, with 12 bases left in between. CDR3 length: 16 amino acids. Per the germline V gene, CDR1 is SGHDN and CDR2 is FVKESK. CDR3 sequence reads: CASSRPGGTTNEKLFF. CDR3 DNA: TGTGCCAGCAGCCGCCCCGGAGGGACAACTAATGAAAAACTGTTTTTT. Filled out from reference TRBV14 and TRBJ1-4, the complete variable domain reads EAGVTQFPSHSVIEKGQTVTLRCDPISGHDNLYWYRRVMGKEIKFLLHFVKESKQDESGMPNNRFLAERTGGTYSTLKVQPAELEDSGVYFCASSRPGGTTNEKLFFGSGTQLSVL.

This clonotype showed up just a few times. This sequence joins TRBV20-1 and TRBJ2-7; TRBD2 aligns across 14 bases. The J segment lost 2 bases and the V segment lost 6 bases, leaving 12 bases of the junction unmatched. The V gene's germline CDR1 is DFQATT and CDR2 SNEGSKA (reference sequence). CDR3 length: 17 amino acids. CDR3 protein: CSANGGLAGVRPYEQYF. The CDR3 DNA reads TGCAGTGCCAACGGGGGACTAGCGGGAGTTAGGCCCTACGAGCAGTACTTC.

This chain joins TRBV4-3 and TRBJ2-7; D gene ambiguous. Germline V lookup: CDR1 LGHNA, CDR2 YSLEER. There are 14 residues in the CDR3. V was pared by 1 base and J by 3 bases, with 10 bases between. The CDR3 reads CASSQGLAVYEQYF. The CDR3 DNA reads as TGCGCCAGCAGCCAAGGACTCGCGGTCTACGAGCAGTACTTC.

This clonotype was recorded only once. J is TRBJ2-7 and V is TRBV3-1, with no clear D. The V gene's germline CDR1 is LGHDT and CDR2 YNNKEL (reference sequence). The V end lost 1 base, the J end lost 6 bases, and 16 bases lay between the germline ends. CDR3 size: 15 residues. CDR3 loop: CASSQVPKTWIEQYF. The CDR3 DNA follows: TGTGCCAGCAGCCAAGTCCCAAAGACCTGGATCGAGCAGTACTTC.

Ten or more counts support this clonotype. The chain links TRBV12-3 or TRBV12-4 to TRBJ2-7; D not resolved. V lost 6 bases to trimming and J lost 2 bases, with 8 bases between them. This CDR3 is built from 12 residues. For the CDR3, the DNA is TGTGCCAGCAGCCCCAATACCTACGAGCAGTACTTC. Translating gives CASSPNTYEQYF.

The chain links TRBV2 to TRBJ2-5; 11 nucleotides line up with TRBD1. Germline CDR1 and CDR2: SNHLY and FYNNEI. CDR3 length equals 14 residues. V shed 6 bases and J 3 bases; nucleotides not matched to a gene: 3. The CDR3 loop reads CASSRDRGEETQYF. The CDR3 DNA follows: TGTGCCAGCAGCCGGGACAGGGGGGAAGAGACCCAGTACTTC.

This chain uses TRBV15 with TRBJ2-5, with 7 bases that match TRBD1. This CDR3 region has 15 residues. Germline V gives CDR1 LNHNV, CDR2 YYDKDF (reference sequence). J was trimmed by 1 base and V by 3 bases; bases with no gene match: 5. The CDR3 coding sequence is TGTGCCACCAGCAGCTACCGGGACAGCCAAGAGACCCAGTACTTC. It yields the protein CATSSYRDSQETQYF. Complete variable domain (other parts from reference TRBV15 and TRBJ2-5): DAMVIQNPRYQVTQFGKPVTLSCSQTLNHNVMYWYQQKSSQAPKLLFHYYDKDFNNEADTPDNFQSRRPNTSFCFLDIRSPGLGDTAMYLCATSSYRDSQETQYFGPGTRLLVL.

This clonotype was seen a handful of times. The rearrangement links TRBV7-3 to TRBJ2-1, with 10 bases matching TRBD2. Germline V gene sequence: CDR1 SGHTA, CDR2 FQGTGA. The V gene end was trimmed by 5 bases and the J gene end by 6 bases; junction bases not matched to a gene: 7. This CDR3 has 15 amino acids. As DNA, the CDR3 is TGTGCCAGCAGCGCCCTAGCGGGAGAGTTCAATGAGCAGTTCTTC. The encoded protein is CASSALAGEFNEQFF.

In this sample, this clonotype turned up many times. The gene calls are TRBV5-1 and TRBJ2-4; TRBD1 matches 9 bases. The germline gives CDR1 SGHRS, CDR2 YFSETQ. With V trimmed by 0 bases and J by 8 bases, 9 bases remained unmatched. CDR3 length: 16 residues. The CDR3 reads CASSLVGTDRGDIQYF. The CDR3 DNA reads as TGCGCCAGCAGCTTGGTGGGGACGGACAGGGGAGACATTCAGTACTTC.

This CDR3 is CATRDSASTDTQYF. The CDR3 DNA reads TGTGCCACCCGGGACTCCGCTAGCACAGATACGCAGTATTTT. V and J are TRBV10-3 and TRBJ2-3; TRBD2 might be the D (6 bases). CDR1 and CDR2 from the germline V gene are ENHRY and SYGVKD. This CDR3 is built from 14 residues. Deletions cut 10 bases from V and 0 bases from J, with 14 bases between.